A selection of T cell receptor beta chains follows, all from one sample in a study of cytomegalovirus exposure and HLA in healthy donors. The repertoire was sequenced with immunoSEQ multiplex PCR; TCRdb's copy has only in-frame clones and lacks some. This sample has hundreds of thousands of clones; 60% to 85% occur once, and the top ten carry roughly a sixth. Sequenced: PBMCs. These TCRs come from a middle-aged man in good health and CMV-seronegative. CDR3s include the opening cysteine and the closing phenylalanine or tryptophan. The listing skips clone size in some rows; elsewhere it reads once, few, many or a size class.

CASSPPRSYGYTF few TRBJ1-2 TRBV2 13
CASSHRNSPLHF . TRBJ1-6 TRBV7-2 12
CASSPSVNTEAFF few TRBJ1-1 TRBV7-2 13
CASSLDGSSYNEQFF once TRBJ2-1 TRBV11-3 15
CASSQGVGAEQYF . TRBJ2-7 TRBV4-2 13
CASSLVKGGARGTQYF . TRBJ2-5 TRBV28 16
CASSPTLSRQGLSGYTF . TRBJ1-2 TRBV11-2 17
CASSYSIPYEQYF once TRBJ2-7 TRBV6-6 13
CASGTSGSEGNEQFF few TRBJ2-1 TRBV4-1 15
CATIGTALGGELFF . TRBJ2-2 TRBV10-3 14
CASIRDNTEAFF . TRBJ1-1 TRBV6-5 12
CASSFSTGNTEAFF . TRBJ1-1 TRBV11-2 14
CASSPQGNYGYTF . TRBJ1-2 TRBV7-6 13
CASSYRPGGGYEQYF . TRBJ2-7 TRBV6-5 15
CASSLKYEGSYNSPLHF . TRBJ1-6 TRBV4-1 17
CATSRGLAGFEQYF . TRBJ2-7 TRBV9 14
CASSLGLAGGPNNEQFF . TRBJ2-1 TRBV13 17
CASSGTDYTEAFF . TRBJ1-1 TRBV2 13
CASSPGTTSYEQYF . . TRBV5-1 14
CASSLGGRDYGYTF . TRBJ1-2 TRBV13 14